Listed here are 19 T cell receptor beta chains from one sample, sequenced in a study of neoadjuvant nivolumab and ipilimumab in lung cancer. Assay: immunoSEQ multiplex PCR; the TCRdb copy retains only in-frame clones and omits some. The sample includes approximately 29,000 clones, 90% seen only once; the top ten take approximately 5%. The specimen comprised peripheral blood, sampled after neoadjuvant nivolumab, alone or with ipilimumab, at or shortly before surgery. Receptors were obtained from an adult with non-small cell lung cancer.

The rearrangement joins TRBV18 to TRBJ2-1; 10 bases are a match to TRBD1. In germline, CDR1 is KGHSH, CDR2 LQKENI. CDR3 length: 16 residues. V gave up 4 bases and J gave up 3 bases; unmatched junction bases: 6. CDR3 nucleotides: TGTGCCAGCTCACTTCGACAGGGGGCTAACTACAATGAGCAGTTCTTC. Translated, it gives CASSLRQGANYNEQFF.

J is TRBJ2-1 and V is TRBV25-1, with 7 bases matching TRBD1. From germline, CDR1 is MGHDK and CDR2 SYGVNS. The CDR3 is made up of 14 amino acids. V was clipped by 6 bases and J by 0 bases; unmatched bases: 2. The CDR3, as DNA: TGTGCCAGCAGAAGACAGGGCTCCTACAATGAGCAGTTCTTC. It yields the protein CASRRQGSYNEQFF.

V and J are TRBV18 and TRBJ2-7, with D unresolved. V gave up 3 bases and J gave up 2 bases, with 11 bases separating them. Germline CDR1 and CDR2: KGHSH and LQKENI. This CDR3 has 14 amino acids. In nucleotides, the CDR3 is TGTGCCAGCTCACCCCTCTTGGGTCCCTACGAGCAGTACTTC. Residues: CASSPLLGPYEQYF.

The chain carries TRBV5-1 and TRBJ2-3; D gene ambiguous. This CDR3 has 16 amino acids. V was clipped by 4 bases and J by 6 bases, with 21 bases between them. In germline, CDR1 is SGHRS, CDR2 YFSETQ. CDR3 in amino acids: CASSPGSILTADTQYF. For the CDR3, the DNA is TGCGCCAGCAGCCCCGGGTCTATCCTAACGGCCGATACGCAGTATTTT.

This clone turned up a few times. The CDR3 spells CASSRQGQTTEAFF. As DNA, the CDR3 is TGTGCCAGCAGTCGCCAGGGACAGACCACTGAAGCTTTCTTT. This chain connects TRBV27 to TRBJ1-1; 7 bases map to TRBD1. The J segment lost 4 bases and the V segment lost 5 bases, leaving 7 bases of the junction unmatched. There are 14 residues in the CDR3. Germline CDR1 MNHEY, CDR2 SMNVEV (reference sequence).

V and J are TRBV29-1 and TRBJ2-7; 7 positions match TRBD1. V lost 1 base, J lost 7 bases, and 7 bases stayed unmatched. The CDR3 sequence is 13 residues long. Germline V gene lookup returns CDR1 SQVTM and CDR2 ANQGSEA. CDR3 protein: CSVEGRGTREQYF. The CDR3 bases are TGCAGCGTTGAAGGCAGGGGGACCAGGGAGCAGTACTTC.

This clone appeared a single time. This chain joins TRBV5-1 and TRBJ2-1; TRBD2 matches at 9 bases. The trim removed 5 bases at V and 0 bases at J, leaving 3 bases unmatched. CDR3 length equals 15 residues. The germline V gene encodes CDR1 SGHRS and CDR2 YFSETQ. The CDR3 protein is CASRASGISYNEQFF. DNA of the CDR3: TGCGCCAGCAGGGCTAGCGGGATCTCCTACAATGAGCAGTTCTTC.

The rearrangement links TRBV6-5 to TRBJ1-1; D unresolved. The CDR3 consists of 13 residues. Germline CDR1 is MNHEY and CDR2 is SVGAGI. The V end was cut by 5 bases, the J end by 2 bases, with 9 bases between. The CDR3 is CASSGSGNTEAFF. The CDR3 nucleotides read TGTGCCAGCAGTGGTTCGGGAAACACTGAAGCTTTCTTT.

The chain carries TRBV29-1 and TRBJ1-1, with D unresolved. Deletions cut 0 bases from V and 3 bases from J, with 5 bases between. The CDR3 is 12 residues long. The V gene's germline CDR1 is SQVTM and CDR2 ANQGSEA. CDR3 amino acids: CSVEDSYTEAFF. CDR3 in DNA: TGCAGCGTTGAAGACAGCTACACTGAAGCTTTCTTT.

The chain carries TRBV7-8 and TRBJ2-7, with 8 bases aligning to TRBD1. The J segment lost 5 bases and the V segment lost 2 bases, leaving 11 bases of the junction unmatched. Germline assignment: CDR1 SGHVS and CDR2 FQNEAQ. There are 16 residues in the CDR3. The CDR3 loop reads CASSLLRGQGANEQYF. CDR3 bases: TGTGCCAGCAGCTTATTAAGAGGGCAGGGGGCCAACGAGCAGTACTTC.

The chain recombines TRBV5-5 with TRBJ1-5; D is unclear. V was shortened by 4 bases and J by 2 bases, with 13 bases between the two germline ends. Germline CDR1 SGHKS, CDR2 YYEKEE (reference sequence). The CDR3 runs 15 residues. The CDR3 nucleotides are TGTGCCAGCAGCGCTTTTAGAGGAGGCAATCAGCCCCAGCATTTT. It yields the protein CASSAFRGGNQPQHF.

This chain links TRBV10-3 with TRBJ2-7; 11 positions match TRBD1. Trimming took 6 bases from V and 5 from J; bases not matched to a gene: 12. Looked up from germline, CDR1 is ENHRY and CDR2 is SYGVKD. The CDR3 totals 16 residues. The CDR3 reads CAIRRDGTGGKNEQYF. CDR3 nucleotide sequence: TGTGCCATCAGAAGAGATGGGACAGGGGGAAAGAACGAGCAGTACTTC.

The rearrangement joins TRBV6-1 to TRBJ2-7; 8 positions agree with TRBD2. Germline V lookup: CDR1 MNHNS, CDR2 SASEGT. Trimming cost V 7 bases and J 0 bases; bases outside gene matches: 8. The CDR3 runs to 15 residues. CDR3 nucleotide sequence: TGTGCCAGCATTGTTGCGGGGGGCTCCTCCTACGAGCAGTACTTC. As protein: CASIVAGGSSYEQYF.

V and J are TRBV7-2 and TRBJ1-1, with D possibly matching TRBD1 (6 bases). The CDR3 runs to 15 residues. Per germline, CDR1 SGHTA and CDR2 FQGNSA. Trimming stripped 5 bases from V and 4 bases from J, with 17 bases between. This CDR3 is CASSPPQGRGTEAFF. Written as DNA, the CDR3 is TGTGCCAGCAGCCCGCCACAGGGAAGGGGCACTGAAGCTTTCTTT. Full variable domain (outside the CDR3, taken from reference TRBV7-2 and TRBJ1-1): GAGVSQSPSNKVTEKGKDVELRCDPISGHTALYWYRQSLGQGLEFLIYFQGNSAPDKSGLPSDRFSAERTGGSVSTLTIQRTQQEDSAVYLCASSPPQGRGTEAFFGQGTRLTVV.

CDR3 sequence: CASSLGGVRNQPQHF. In DNA form, the CDR3 reads TGTGCCAGCAGCTTAGGAGGAGTGCGCAATCAGCCCCAGCATTTT. The rearrangement uses TRBV7-2 and TRBJ1-5; D is ambiguous. Trimming removed 1 base at V and 2 bases at J, with 9 bases between. The germline V gene has CDR1 SGHTA and CDR2 FQGNSA. CDR3 length: 15 residues. Combining the CDR3 with reference TRBV7-2 and TRBJ1-5 gives the whole variable domain GAGVSQSPSNKVTEKGKDVELRCDPISGHTALYWYRQSLGQGLEFLIYFQGNSAPDKSGLPSDRFSAERTGGSVSTLTIQRTQQEDSAVYLCASSLGGVRNQPQHFGDGTRLSIL.

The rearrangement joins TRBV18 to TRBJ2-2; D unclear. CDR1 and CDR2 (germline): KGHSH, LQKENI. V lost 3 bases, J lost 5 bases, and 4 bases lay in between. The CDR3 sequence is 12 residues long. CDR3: CASSPVTGELFF. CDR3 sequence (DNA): TGTGCCAGCTCACCTGTAACCGGGGAGCTGTTTTTT.

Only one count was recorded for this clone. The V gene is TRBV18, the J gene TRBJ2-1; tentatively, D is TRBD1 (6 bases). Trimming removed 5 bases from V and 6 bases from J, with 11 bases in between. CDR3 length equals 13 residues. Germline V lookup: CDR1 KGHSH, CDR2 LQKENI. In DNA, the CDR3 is TGTGCCAGCTCATCCACAGGGTTCAATGAGCAGTTCTTC. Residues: CASSSTGFNEQFF.

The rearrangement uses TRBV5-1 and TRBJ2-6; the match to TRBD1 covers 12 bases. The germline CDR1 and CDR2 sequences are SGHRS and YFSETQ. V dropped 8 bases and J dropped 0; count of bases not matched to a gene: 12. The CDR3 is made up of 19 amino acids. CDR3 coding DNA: TGCGCCAGTTTACCGGGACAGGGGGCTTCTAGCTCTGGGGCCAACGTCCTGACTTTC. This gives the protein CASLPGQGASSSGANVLTF.

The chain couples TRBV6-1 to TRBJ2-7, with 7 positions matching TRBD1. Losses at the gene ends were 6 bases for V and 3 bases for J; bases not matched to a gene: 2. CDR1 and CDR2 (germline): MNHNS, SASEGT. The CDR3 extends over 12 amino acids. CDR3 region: CASSTGDYEQYF. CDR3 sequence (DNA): TGTGCCAGCAGCACAGGGGACTACGAGCAGTACTTC.